One T cell receptor beta chain is described in this entry. The antigen is not known. The data were obtained in a study of PD-1 blockade in classical Hodgkin lymphoma. Across the study: Intravenous infusions of nivolumab 3 mg/kg reached patients every 2 weeks. Findings and limits, study-wide: Newly diagnosed patients were reported to exhibit reduced baseline TCR diversity relative to healthy donors.

The table came from immunoSEQ multiplex PCR; TCRdb's copy has only in-frame clones and leaves some out. The sample records about 30,000 clones, approximately 79% being singletons. Stated time point: cycle 4 day 1 (C4D1), after five to seven weeks of nivolumab. Following autologous stem cell transplantation, relapse occurred in every patient, and exposure to brentuximab vedotin varied. The authors purified CD4+ T cells from thawed PBMCs by magnetic negative selection. The CDR3 covers 17 residues. Germline-derived CDR1 and CDR2 are SGHVS and FQNEAQ. With V trimmed by 5 bases and J by 7 bases, 12 bases remained unmatched.

The sequencing here drew on CD4+ T cells from blood, taken before the fourth cycle of nivolumab. The clonotype comes from a human donor with classical Hodgkin lymphoma. This chain connects TRBV7-8 to TRBJ2-1; 12 nucleotides align to TRBD2. CDR3 amino acids: CASSTRGLAGQGNEQFF. The CDR3 DNA sequence: TGTGCCAGCAGCACTCGAGGACTAGCGGGGCAGGGGAATGAGCAGTTCTTC. Drawing the rest from reference TRBV7-8 and TRBJ2-1, the complete variable domain is GAGVSQSPRYKVAKRGQDVALRCDPISGHVSLFWYQQALGQGPEFLTYFQNEAQLDKSGLPSDRFFAERPEGSVSTLKIQRTQQEDSAVYLCASSTRGLAGQGNEQFFGPGTRLTVL.